This TCR beta chain was sequenced in a study of STAT5B mutations in CD4+ large granular lymphocyte leukemia. J lost 1 base, V lost 10 bases, and 8 bases had no gene match. Per the germline V gene, CDR1 is MDHEN and CDR2 is SYDVKM. The CDR3 totals 16 residues. Produced via immunoSEQ multiplex PCR; TCRdb's table is partial and in-frame only. Among about 32,000 clones listed, around 85% were seen once. The study's findings and limits: About a quarter of private leukemic clonotypes occurred rarely in other patients' non-leukemic repertoires.

As for this clone: Its antigen is undetermined.

The source is a human donor in good health. V is TRBV28 and J is TRBJ2-6; 9 bases align to TRBD1. Sequencing used CD4+ T cells from blood buffy coats. For the CDR3, the DNA is TGTGCCACCCCGGGACAGGGAACGTCTGGGGCCAACGTCCTGACTTTC. It encodes CATPGQGTSGANVLTF.